This T cell receptor (beta chain) comes out of a study of T-cell memory formation after mild COVID-19. General study points: The study detected some responding clones in pre-infection memory, suggesting cross-reactive memory joined. Contracting clones localized mainly to CM and EM when CD4+ and mainly to EMRA when CD8+.

TCRdb processed the 5' RACE reads anew with MiXCR; each CDR3 protein has one entry. This table holds around 340,000 distinct CDR3 sequences, about 21% found once. Trimming took 6 bases from V and 5 from J; bases not matched to a gene: 12. The CDR3 contains 17 residues. The germline V gene encodes CDR1 DFQATT and CDR2 SNEGSKA (reference sequence). For this clonotype: Its antigen is not known.

V and J are TRBV20-1 and TRBJ2-1; 14 bases agree with TRBD2. Material for sequencing was PBMCs or a T cell subset sorted from them (not recorded which). The clonotype comes from an adult woman who had mild COVID-19 (a few samples of this study predate the infection). Cell type and time point are not known. CDR3 nucleotide sequence: TGCAGTGCCAAAAAGACTAGCGGGAGGGCCGGGCACAATGAGCAGTTCTTC. It translates to CSAKKTSGRAGHNEQFF.